Listed below are T cell receptor beta chains from one sample, sequenced in a study of tumor and adjacent non-tumor tissue in lung cancer. TCRdb re-called the multiplex PCR reads with MiXCR, one entry per CDR3 protein. The table lists fewer than 80,000 distinct CDR3 sequences, around two thirds of them singletons. Material for sequencing was lung tumor tissue. These receptors originate from a woman in her 70s with non-small cell lung cancer. Each CDR3 is given with its conserved first and last residue. A D gene is named only where the DNA matches it firmly. Rows give clone size only sometimes, using once, few, many, or a class for an expanded clone.

abundance	v_gene	d_gene	j_gene	CDR3aa	CDR3nt
-	TRBV5-1	-	TRBJ2-7	CASKYSVATYELYF	TGCGCCAGCAAATATTCGGTAGCCACCTACGAGCTGTACTTC
-	TRBV28	-	TRBJ1-2	CASNSLKGPTNYGYTF	TGTGCCAGTAATAGTCTCAAAGGACCGACAAACTATGGCTACACCTTC
-	TRBV29-1	-	TRBJ1-2	CSVQSDPDSYGYTF	TGCAGCGTCCAATCAGATCCGGACAGTTATGGCTACACCTTC
-	TRBV4-1	TRBD1	TRBJ1-4	CASSQGQGAGGGKLLF	TGCGCCAGCAGCCAAGGCCAGGGGGCAGGTGGTGGAAAACTGCTTTTT
-	TRBV4-2	-	TRBJ1-2	CVSSQVLGRGYTF	TGTGTCAGCAGCCAAGTTCTCGGACGTGGCTATACCTTC
medium-sized	TRBV11-3	TRBD2	TRBJ2-7	CASSPGTSGAYEQYF	TGTGCCAGCAGCCCAGGGACTAGCGGGGCCTACGAGCAGTACTTC
-	TRBV29-1	-	TRBJ2-2	CSVGRSLECGELSF	TGCAGCGTTGGTCGCTCCTTGGAGTGCGGGGAGCTGTCTTTT
-	TRBV12-3/TRBV12-4	-	TRBJ1-4	CTSGPPRIGEKLFF	TGTACCAGCGGCCCTCCGCGGATCGGTGAAAAACTGTTTTTT
-	TRBV19	-	TRBJ2-2	CASSGQANTGELFF	TGTGCCAGCTCGGGACAAGCGAACACCGGGGAGCTGTTTTTT
once	TRBV7-9	-	TRBJ2-1	CSTSYKGFGEPFF	TGTTCGACTAGTTACAAAGGGTTTGGTGAGCCGTTCTTC
-	TRBV6-5	TRBD2	TRBJ2-1	CASSYRSSGRARSYNEQLF	TGTGCCAGCAGTTATAGGTCTAGCGGGAGGGCCCGTTCCTACAATGAACAGTTATTC
-	TRBV6-2/TRBV6-3	-	TRBJ1-5	CVSSYVVNDQPQHF	TGTGTCAGCAGTTACGTGGTAAACGATCAGCCCCAGCATTTT
-	TRBV20-1	-	TRBJ1-3	CSASSQAPYSGITIYF	TGCAGTGCTAGTTCGCAGGCCCCCTACTCTGGAATCACCATATATTTT
few	TRBV20-1	TRBD2	TRBJ2-3	CSAREIQGDSTSGSTDTQYF	TGCAGTGCTAGAGAGATACAGGGGGATTCCACTAGCGGGAGCACAGATACACAGTATTTT
-	TRBV29-1	TRBD2	TRBJ2-3	CIFSGGRAEDTQYF	TGCATCTTCTCCGGCGGGAGGGCGGAAGATACGCAGTATTTT
-	TRBV12-3/TRBV12-4	TRBD1	TRBJ2-7	CDGTRQGPYEQYF	TGTGACGGCACACGACAGGGCCCCTACGAGCAGTACTTC
many	TRBV13	-	TRBJ2-7	CASSLRDGSYEQYF	TGTGCCAGCAGCCTCCGGGACGGCTCCTACGAGCAGTACTTC
-	TRBV28	-	TRBJ2-1	CVSSLWGTSNNEQFF	TGTGTCAGCAGTTTATGGGGTACAAGTAACAATGAGCAGTTCTTC
-	TRBV25-1	-	TRBJ1-2	CASSGRQSYGYTF	TGTGCCAGCAGTGGTCGACAGAGCTATGGCTACACCTTC
many	TRBV5-1	-	TRBJ2-3	CASSHEGGPAADTQYF	TGCGCCAGCAGCCACGAGGGCGGCCCGGCGGCAGATACGCAGTATTTT
-	TRBV4-1	-	TRBJ2-6	CASSPNKQWDAGANVLTF	TGCGCAAGCAGCCCCAACAAGCAGTGGGATGCTGGGGCCAACGTCCTGACTTTC
-	TRBV7-2	-	TRBJ2-1	CASSPSQSDNEQFF	TGTGCCAGCAGCCCGTCGCAGTCTGACAATGAGCAGTTCTTC